The present T cell receptor beta chain was sequenced within a study of blood T cell repertoires in COVID-19. About the research overall: The United States, Italy and Spain provided the acute and convalescent COVID-19 samples. In each case, the material was cDNA or gDNA derived from T cells, B-cell-depleted T cells, or PBMCs.

Germline V gene sequence: CDR1 MNHEY, CDR2 SVGAGI. Between the trimmed V and J ends, which lost 2 bases and 1 base, there was a span of 6 bases. The CDR3 sequence is 14 residues long. This clone was seen a handful of times. In the authors' methods: Reference gene primer amplification gave estimated nucleated cell counts. TCRdb's copy holds only in-frame clones and misses some; the assay was immunoSEQ multiplex PCR. The D gene and trimming were derived from the DNA, and the V and J assignments and clone size from that table. The sample includes under 300,000 clones, 87% of them seen just once. The sample comprised peripheral blood. This receptor was identified in a man aged 55-75 years who had recovered from COVID-19. The chain joins TRBV6-5 to TRBJ1-3, with unresolved D. The CDR3 reads CASSYGGSGNTIYF. The CDR3 nucleotides read TGTGCCAGCAGTTACGGAGGGTCTGGAAACACCATATATTTT.